The clone carrying this T cell receptor (beta chain) was observed at least ten times. Germline assignment: CDR1 DFQATT and CDR2 SNEGSKA (reference sequence). V lost 4 bases, J lost 5 bases, and 5 bases lay in between. The CDR3 has 11 amino acids. The sample belongs to a study of T cells in Graves' hyperthyroidism and ophthalmopathy. RNA transcripts gave rise to amplified TCR beta CDR3 regions. The primer set for the first-round RT-PCR of the TCR CDR3 was HTBI. TCRdb reprocessed the multiplex PCR reads with MiXCR, giving one entry per CDR3 protein. The sample holds hundreds of thousands of distinct CDR3 sequences, around 15% seen once.

The sequence came from a middle-aged woman with Graves' ophthalmopathy. Sequences were obtained from blood. The chain has TRBV20-1 and TRBJ2-2; D unclear. CDR3 loop: CSATQTGELFF. The CDR3 region has the DNA TGCAGTGCTACCCAGACCGGGGAGCTGTTTTTT.